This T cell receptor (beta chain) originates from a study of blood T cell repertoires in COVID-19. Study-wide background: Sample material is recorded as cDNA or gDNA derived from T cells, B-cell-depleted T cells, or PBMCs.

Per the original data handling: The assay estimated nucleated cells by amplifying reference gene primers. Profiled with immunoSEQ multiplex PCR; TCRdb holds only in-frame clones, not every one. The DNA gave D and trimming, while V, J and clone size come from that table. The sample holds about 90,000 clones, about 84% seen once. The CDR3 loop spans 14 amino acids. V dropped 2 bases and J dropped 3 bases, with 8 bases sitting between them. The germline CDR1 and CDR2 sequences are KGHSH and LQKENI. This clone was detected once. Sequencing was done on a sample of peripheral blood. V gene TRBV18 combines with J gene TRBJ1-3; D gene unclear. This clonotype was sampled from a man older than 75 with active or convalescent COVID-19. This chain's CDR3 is CASSPGGGGNTIYF. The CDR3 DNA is TGTGCCAGCTCACCAGGTGGAGGTGGAAACACCATATATTTT.